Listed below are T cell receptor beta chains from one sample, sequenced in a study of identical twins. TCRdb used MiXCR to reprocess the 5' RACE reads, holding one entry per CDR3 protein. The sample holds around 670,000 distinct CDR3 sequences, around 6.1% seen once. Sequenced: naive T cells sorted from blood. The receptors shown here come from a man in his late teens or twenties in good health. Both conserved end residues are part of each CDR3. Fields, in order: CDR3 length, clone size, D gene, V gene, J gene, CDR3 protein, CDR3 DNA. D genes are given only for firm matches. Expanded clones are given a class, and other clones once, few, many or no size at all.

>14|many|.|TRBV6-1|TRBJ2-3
CASRNIGGADTQYF
TGTGCCAGTCGTAATATCGGAGGAGCAGATACGCAGTATTTT
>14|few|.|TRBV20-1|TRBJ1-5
CSASTGLEGQPQHF
TGCAGTGCGAGTACAGGGTTGGAGGGTCAGCCCCAGCATTTT
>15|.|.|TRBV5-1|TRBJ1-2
CASSRNAGPNYGYTF
TGCGCCAGCAGCCGGAATGCGGGGCCAAACTATGGCTACACCTTC
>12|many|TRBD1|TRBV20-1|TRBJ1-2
CSAKGQIYGYTF
TGCAGTGCTAAGGGACAGATTTATGGCTACACCTTC
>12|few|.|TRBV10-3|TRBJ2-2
CAINPDTGELFF
TGTGCCATCAACCCAGACACCGGGGAGCTGTTTTTT
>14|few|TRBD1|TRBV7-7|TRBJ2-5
CASSANRGMRTQYF
TGTGCCAGCAGCGCTAACAGGGGAATGAGGACCCAGTACTTC
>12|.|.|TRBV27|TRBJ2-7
CATSPGAHEQYF
TGTGCCACCTCCCCCGGGGCCCACGAGCAGTACTTC
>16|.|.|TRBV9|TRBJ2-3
CASSLQGSRPTDTQYF
TGTGCCAGCAGCTTACAGGGCTCCCGTCCCACAGATACGCAGTATTTT
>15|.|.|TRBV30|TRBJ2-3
CAWSPLAPLTDTQYF
TGTGCCTGGAGTCCTCTAGCGCCACTCACAGATACGCAGTATTTT
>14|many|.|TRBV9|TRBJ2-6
CASSPLLGANVLTF
TGTGCCAGCAGCCCCCTCCTAGGGGCCAACGTCCTGACTTTC
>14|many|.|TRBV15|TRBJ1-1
CATSRDRRTGEAFF
TGTGCCACCAGCAGAGATCGTAGGACGGGTGAAGCTTTCTTT
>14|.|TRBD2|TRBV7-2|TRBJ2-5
CASAPLAGAETQYF
TGTGCCAGCGCGCCACTAGCGGGAGCGGAGACCCAGTACTTC
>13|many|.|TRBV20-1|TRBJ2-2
CSASVVNTGELFF
TGCAGTGCTAGCGTCGTAAACACCGGGGAGCTGTTTTTT
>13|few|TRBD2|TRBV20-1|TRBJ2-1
CSAASGRALEQFF
TGCAGTGCTGCTAGCGGGAGGGCCCTTGAGCAGTTCTTC